This T cell receptor (beta chain) was profiled in a study of OX40 agonist ivuxolimab in advanced cancers. General study findings and limits: The antigen specificity of the peripheral T cells (those that were expanded) was not determined.

To note about this clone: Its antigen remains unidentified.

Measured with immunoSEQ multiplex PCR; TCRdb has only the in-frame clones, and not every one. Of roughly 100,000 clones detected, roughly four fifths appear once; the ten largest clones hold under 6.5%. The CDR3 length is 15 residues. The germline V and J ends were trimmed by 2 bases and 2 bases, with 11 bases remaining between them. The germline V gene has CDR1 SGHRS and CDR2 YFSETQ. The chain joins TRBV5-1 to TRBJ2-1, with unresolved D. This specimen consisted of CD4+ or CD8+ T cells sorted from blood, obtained in a trial of the OX40 agonist ivuxolimab. The receptor was derived from an adult with an advanced solid tumor such as melanoma, head and neck, liver or kidney cancer. CDR3 sequence reads: CASSFQQEPYNEQFF. The CDR3 DNA follows: TGCGCCAGCAGCTTCCAGCAGGAGCCCTACAATGAGCAGTTCTTC.